The 12 T cell receptor beta chains reported below all come from one sample, sequenced in a study of cytomegalovirus exposure and HLA in healthy donors (dated by TCRdb to 2017 to 2019). Library method: the immunoSEQ multiplex PCR assay. TCRdb stores this immuneACCESS table with in-frame sequences only. Part of the clones is absent; in the studies checked, under half of the shortfall reflects unresolved V genes, and no reason is known for the rest. The sample table lists almost 65,000 clones, around 88% of them with a count of one. The ten largest clones capture over 1.5% of the sample. Sequencing input: PBMCs. The receptor set was obtained from a woman aged 18-29 years in good health and CMV-seronegative.

V and J are TRBV2 and TRBJ1-3, with D uncertain. V gave up 2 bases and J gave up 0 bases, with 5 bases separating them. The CDR3 sequence is 14 residues long. CDR1 and CDR2 (germline): SNHLY, FYNNEI. CDR3 nucleotides: TGTGCCAGCAGTGAACGTATCTCTGGAAACACCATATATTTT. Amino acid sequence: CASSERISGNTIYF.

The sample holds one count of this clone. This rearrangement joins TRBV5-1 to TRBJ1-1; no firm D call. Trimming shortened V by 6 bases and J by 0 bases, and 12 bases separated the two germline ends. From germline, CDR1 is SGHRS and CDR2 YFSETQ. The CDR3 runs 14 residues. CDR3 residues: CASKRANLNTEAFF. As DNA, the CDR3 is TGCGCCAGCAAGAGGGCAAACCTGAACACTGAAGCTTTCTTT.

The chain employs TRBV7-2 and TRBJ1-3, with no clear D. This CDR3 has 13 amino acids. The ends were cut back, 3 bases at V and 4 bases at J, with 7 bases in the middle. In germline, CDR1 is SGHTA, CDR2 FQGNSA. The CDR3 coding sequence is TGTGCCAGCAGCTTGACATCCGGAAACACCATATATTTT. Translating gives CASSLTSGNTIYF. Based on the CDR3 plus reference TRBV7-2 and TRBJ1-3, the full variable domain is GAGVSQSPSNKVTEKGKDVELRCDPISGHTALYWYRQSLGQGLEFLIYFQGNSAPDKSGLPSDRFSAERTGGSVSTLTIQRTQQEDSAVYLCASSLTSGNTIYFGEGSWLTVV.

The chain combines TRBV7-6 with TRBJ1-4, with D unresolved. Germline values: CDR1 SGHVS, CDR2 FNYEAQ. Deletions cut 5 bases from V and 8 bases from J, with 15 bases between. The CDR3 length is 14 residues. The CDR3 protein is CASSPHPEDEKLFF. CDR3 coding DNA: TGTGCCAGCAGCCCCCATCCGGAGGACGAAAAACTGTTTTTT.

V and J are TRBV4-3 and TRBJ2-7; D may be TRBD1 (6 bases). The CDR3 runs 17 residues. Trimming cost V 1 base and J 3 bases, with 19 bases left between them. CDR1 and CDR2 (germline): LGHNA, YSLEER. CDR3 sequence reads: CASSQVYKGESDYEQYF. DNA for the CDR3: TGCGCCAGCAGCCAAGTATACAAGGGGGAATCAGACTACGAGCAGTACTTC.

The chain recombines TRBV18 with TRBJ2-7; the match to TRBD2 covers 13 bases. The CDR3 has 16 amino acids. Germline V lookup: CDR1 KGHSH, CDR2 LQKENI. The V gene end was trimmed by 6 bases and the J gene end by 3 bases; junction bases not matched to a gene: 8. Here the CDR3 reads CASSPGLAGVGYEQYF. The CDR3 region has the DNA TGTGCCAGCTCGCCCGGACTAGCGGGAGTGGGCTACGAGCAGTACTTC. Drawing the rest from reference TRBV18 and TRBJ2-7, the complete variable domain is NAGVMQNPRHLVRRRGQEARLRCSPMKGHSHVYWYRQLPEEGLKFMVYLQKENIIDESGMPKERFSAEFPKEGPSILRIQQVVRGDSAAYFCASSPGLAGVGYEQYFGPGTRLTVT.

The gene calls are TRBV13 and TRBJ2-1; 10 bases agree with TRBD2. Germline V gene data show CDR1 as PRHDT and CDR2 as FYEKMQ (reference sequence). The ends lost 1 base at V and 4 bases at J; junction bases unmatched: 4. The CDR3 is 16 amino acids. CDR3 loop: CASSLVASGGYNEQFF. As DNA, the CDR3 is TGTGCCAGCAGCTTAGTAGCTAGCGGGGGATACAATGAGCAGTTCTTC.

The chain combines TRBV9 with TRBJ2-3; a weak D match, TRBD2 (5 bases). V was trimmed by 1 base and J by 5 bases, leaving 20 bases between them. This CDR3 has 17 amino acids. The germline gives CDR1 SGDLS, CDR2 YYNGEE. Written as DNA, the CDR3 is TGTGCCAGCAGCGTAATGAGTTCGGACTTCGCGGGAGATACGCAGTATTTT. It yields the protein CASSVMSSDFAGDTQYF.

The genes are TRBV6-1 and TRBJ2-2; perhaps TRBD2 as D (5 bases). Trimming took off 2 bases at V and 0 bases at J, with 16 bases between the two ends. Germline loops: CDR1 MNHNS, CDR2 SASEGT. The CDR3 sequence is 18 residues long. CDR3 sequence (DNA): TGTGCCAGCAGTGAACGACCCCCCGGCGGGCCGAACACCGGGGAGCTGTTTTTT. Translated: CASSERPPGGPNTGELFF.

The chain uses TRBV19 and TRBJ2-6; D not certain. Germline V gene data show CDR1 as LNHDA and CDR2 as SQIVND (reference sequence). The CDR3 sequence is 19 residues long. Trimming left V 5 bases short and J 0 bases short, with 20 bases between. The CDR3 spells CASSPRLATSGSGANVLTF. CDR3 coding DNA: TGTGCCAGTAGTCCGCGTCTGGCGACGTCAGGCTCTGGGGCCAACGTCCTGACTTTC.

The chain employs TRBV4-1 and TRBJ2-1, with a weak D call TRBD2 (6 bases). The CDR3 totals 15 residues. V lost 0 bases to trimming and J lost 4 bases, with 10 bases between them. Germline CDR1 MGHRA, CDR2 YSYEKL. CDR3 in amino acids: CASSQEEGLYNEQFF. Written as DNA, the CDR3 is TGCGCCAGCAGCCAAGAAGAGGGACTGTACAATGAGCAGTTCTTC.

The gene calls are TRBV7-9 and TRBJ1-1; D gene uncertain. The V end lost 2 bases, the J end lost 0 bases, and 7 bases lay between the germline ends. The CDR3 covers 14 residues. Looked up from germline, CDR1 is SEHNR and CDR2 is FQNEAQ (reference sequence). The CDR3 sequence: CASSLLQLNTEAFF. The CDR3 nucleotides read TGTGCCAGCAGCTTACTACAGCTGAACACTGAAGCTTTCTTT.